The clone carrying this T cell receptor beta chain was recorded at least ten times. Antigen: not known. The CDR3 extends over 17 amino acids. The germline V gene encodes CDR1 DFQATT and CDR2 SNEGSKA (reference sequence). Losses at the gene ends were 6 bases for V and 3 bases for J; bases not matched to a gene: 18. These data come from a study of early T cells in non-severe SARS-CoV-2 infection. Overall study: With bulk RNA from unsorted whole blood as input, sequencing yielded unpaired chains. Notes on the study in general: Matches to VDJdb favored anti-spike CD8 responses and missed private and CD4 specificities.

Individual cDNA molecules received unique molecular identifiers. MiXCR, run by TCRdb on the 5' RACE reads, gives a single entry per CDR3 protein. Here the sample spans under 70,000 distinct CDR3 sequences, around an eighth being singletons. The chain uses TRBV20-1 and TRBJ2-7; 9 bases match TRBD2. The sequence derives from an adult who was a healthcare worker with PCR-confirmed SARS-CoV-2 infection or an uninfected control (not recorded which). The sequencing input was whole blood. This chain's CDR3 is CSAHPRGSGRIRYEQYF. In DNA, the CDR3 is TGCAGTGCCCATCCGCGAGGTAGCGGGAGAATTCGCTACGAGCAGTACTTC.